One and the same sample provided the 20 T cell receptor beta chains below, sequenced in a study of identical twins (dated by TCRdb to the mid-2010s). Receptors were amplified or captured by 5' RACE. The reads were generated on an Illumina HiSeq 2000. In TCRdb, the public reads were trimmed at Q25 with fastp and aligned with MiXCR, with productive beta chains retained. Each CDR3 protein appears once, grouped with its most common genes and DNA. Across this sample there are about 200,000 distinct CDR3 sequences, with less than 9.5% seen only once. The ten top clones hold 5% to 6.5% of the sample. The sequenced sample consisted of memory (CD45RO+) T cells sorted from blood. This specimen's cell subset or site label, per the study, means: CD45RO+ enriched T cells. Source of these receptors: a woman aged 18-29 years in good health.

This chain joins TRBV4-3 and TRBJ1-4; no reliable D call. V was clipped by 3 bases and J by 0 bases, with 5 bases between them. CDR3 length equals 14 residues. Germline V CDR1 and CDR2: LGHNA, YSLEER. The CDR3 sequence is CASSHTATNEKLFF. CDR3 sequence (DNA): TGCGCCAGCAGCCACACAGCAACTAATGAAAAACTGTTTTTT.

This clonotype occurred many times. The chain links TRBV6-5 to TRBJ2-7, with 10 positions matching TRBD2. With V trimmed by 3 bases and J by 4 bases, 6 bases remained unmatched. This CDR3 has 15 residues. From germline, CDR1 is MNHEY and CDR2 SVGAGI. CDR3 bases: TGTGCCAGCAGTTATGCAACTAGCGGGGATTACGAGCAGTACTTC. Translated, it gives CASSYATSGDYEQYF.

This clonotype was seen only a few times. The V call is TRBV11-2, the J call TRBJ2-3; TRBD2 matches at 8 bases. Per germline, CDR1 SGHAT and CDR2 FQNNGV. CDR3 size: 13 residues. The V and J ends lost 4 bases and 6 bases, in that order; junction bases with no gene match: 3. CDR3 nucleotide sequence: TGTGCCAGCAGCTCTCGACTAGCGGATACGCAGTATTTT. Amino acids: CASSSRLADTQYF.

This clonotype showed up many times. V gene TRBV12-3 or TRBV12-4 combines with J gene TRBJ1-5, with no clear D. V lost 3 bases and J 5 bases, leaving 2 bases between the germline ends. The CDR3 runs 11 residues. Here the CDR3 reads CASSFYQPQHF. In nucleotides, the CDR3 is TGTGCCAGCAGTTTTTATCAGCCCCAGCATTTT.

This clonotype occurred a few times. The chain carries TRBV20-1 and TRBJ2-5, with TRBD1 identical over 9 bases. The CDR3 is 14 amino acids. Losses at the gene ends were 3 bases for V and 4 bases for J; bases not matched to a gene: 6. In germline, CDR1 is DFQATT, CDR2 SNEGSKA (reference sequence). The CDR3 DNA reads TGCAGTGCTAGTGGGGACAGGGAGGGAGAGACCCAGTACTTC. Residues: CSASGDREGETQYF.

This clonotype has a count of ten or more. The chain links TRBV6-1 to TRBJ1-5, with D possibly being TRBD1 (6 bases). The germline V and J ends were trimmed by 0 bases and 0 bases, with 12 bases remaining between them. The CDR3 covers 17 residues. The germline V gene encodes CDR1 MNHNS and CDR2 SASEGT. The CDR3 here is CASSEARTEYSNQPQHF. The CDR3, as DNA: TGTGCCAGCAGTGAAGCTAGGACAGAGTATAGCAATCAGCCCCAGCATTTT.

In its sample, this clonotype was seen a few times. The chain joins TRBV3-1 to TRBJ2-1, with D possibly matching TRBD1 (6 bases). Germline lookup yields CDR1 LGHDT and CDR2 YNNKEL (reference sequence). The V end was cut by 1 base, the J end by 3 bases, with 16 bases between. The CDR3 is 17 residues long. The CDR3 bases are TGTGCCAGCAGCCAAGGGGGGACACTCGTCCTCTACAATGAGCAGTTCTTC. Amino acid sequence: CASSQGGTLVLYNEQFF.

V and J are TRBV6-2 or TRBV6-3 and TRBJ2-1; 8 bases map to TRBD2. The CDR3 has 15 amino acids. Per germline, CDR1 MNHEY and CDR2 SVGEGT. J lost 4 bases, V lost 6 bases, and 8 bases had no gene match. In DNA form, the CDR3 reads TGTGCCAGCAGCCCTCCCGGGACTAGTTACAATGAGCAGTTCTTC. As protein: CASSPPGTSYNEQFF.

The chain carries TRBV7-8 and TRBJ1-5; D is unresolved. This CDR3 contains 12 residues. Trimming left V 9 bases short and J 3 bases short, with 9 bases between. Germline V lookup: CDR1 SGHVS, CDR2 FQNEAQ. CDR3 sequence reads: CASGRDNQPQHF. Here the CDR3 DNA reads TGTGCCAGTGGACGGGACAATCAGCCCCAGCATTTT.

In this sample, this clonotype turned up many times. The rearrangement uses TRBV10-3 and TRBJ2-2, with D maybe TRBD2 (7 bases). In germline, CDR1 is ENHRY, CDR2 SYGVKD. The ends were cut back, 10 bases at V and 8 bases at J, with 17 bases in the middle. The CDR3 runs to 13 residues. The CDR3 DNA follows: TGTGCCAGCAACGCGGGGGCCGCGGGGGAGCTGTTTTTT. It codes for CASNAGAAGELFF.

The chain has TRBV9 and TRBJ2-2; 9 bases are a match to TRBD2. CDR1 is SGDLS and CDR2 is YYNGEE in the germline V gene. V lost 4 bases to trimming and J lost 2 bases; unmatched junction nucleotides: 6. The CDR3 is 16 residues long. The CDR3 loop is CASSRHSGGNTGELFF. The CDR3 DNA sequence: TGTGCCAGCAGCCGTCATAGCGGGGGCAACACCGGGGAGCTGTTTTTT. Based on the CDR3 plus reference TRBV9 and TRBJ2-2, the full variable domain is DSGVTQTPKHLITATGQRVTLRCSPRSGDLSVYWYQQSLDQGLQFLIQYYNGEERAKGNILERFSAQQFPDLHSELNLSSLELGDSALYFCASSRHSGGNTGELFFGEGSRLTVL.

This clonotype was counted a few times. The chain has TRBV20-1 and TRBJ1-2; no firm D call. Trimming shortened V by 5 bases and J by 7 bases, and 11 bases separated the two germline ends. The CDR3 runs 11 residues. Per the germline V gene, CDR1 is DFQATT and CDR2 is SNEGSKA (reference sequence). The CDR3 bases are TGCAGTGCTGCCCCCCGGTCTGGCTACACCTTC. Its protein product is CSAAPRSGYTF.

This clonotype occurred a few times. The chain has TRBV28 and TRBJ2-7; D is uncertain. V was cut by 3 bases and J by 2 bases, with 11 bases left in between. Germline V gene sequence: CDR1 MDHEN, CDR2 SYDVKM. This CDR3 comprises 14 residues. The CDR3 region is CASSFFKETYEQYF. The DNA of the CDR3 is TGTGCCAGCAGTTTTTTCAAGGAGACCTACGAGCAGTACTTC.

The V call is TRBV11-2, the J call TRBJ2-5; tentatively, D is TRBD2 (5 bases). The germline V and J ends were trimmed by 3 bases and 5 bases, with 13 bases remaining between them. The CDR3 runs 14 residues. From germline, CDR1 is SGHAT and CDR2 FQNNGV. CDR3 residues: CASSFPAGRETQYF. In DNA, the CDR3 is TGTGCCAGCAGCTTTCCCGCGGGCCGTGAGACCCAGTACTTC.

This clonotype was counted only a few times. An end of the junction differs from the germline gene, which may be a read error. The genes are TRBV20-1 and TRBJ1-1; possible D gene TRBD1, 6 bases. The CDR3 has 12 amino acids. Looked up from germline, CDR1 is DFQATT and CDR2 is SNEGSKA (reference sequence). CDR3 in DNA: TGCGGTGCTAGGGGGGGGAGGACTGAAGCTTTCTTT. Encoded protein: CGARGGRTEAFF.

This clonotype was picked up many times. The chain is built from TRBV3-1 and TRBJ1-6; D not resolved. CDR1 and CDR2 from the germline V gene are LGHDT and YNNKEL (reference sequence). The CDR3 sequence is 15 residues long. V dropped 0 bases and J dropped 12 bases, with 15 bases sitting between them. The CDR3 DNA is TGTGCCAGCAGCCAAGATGCAGCCTATTCAAGACCCCTCCACTTT. Its protein product is CASSQDAAYSRPLHF.

This clonotype was counted a single time. This chain links TRBV9 with TRBJ2-3; no definite D call. This CDR3 is built from 11 residues. Trimming removed 4 bases from V and 8 bases from J, with 8 bases in between. Germline loops: CDR1 SGDLS, CDR2 YYNGEE. The CDR3, as DNA: TGTGCCAGCAGCTTTGAAGGTACGCAGTATTTT. Translated: CASSFEGTQYF.

The rearrangement uses TRBV2 and TRBJ2-5; D unresolved. The V end was cut by 7 bases, the J end by 5 bases, with 11 bases between. CDR3 length: 12 amino acids. CDR1 is SNHLY, CDR2 FYNNEI, per germline. In DNA, the CDR3 is TGTGCCAGCATGGAAGGAGCGGAGACCCAGTACTTC. Protein: CASMEGAETQYF.

This chain uses TRBV5-6 with TRBJ1-1; D is perhaps TRBD1 (5 bases). Per the germline V gene, CDR1 is SGHDT and CDR2 is YYEEEE. The CDR3 is made up of 17 amino acids. The V end lost 4 bases, the J end lost 5 bases, and 24 bases lay between the germline ends. The CDR3 region is CASSQKITGMVRTEAFF. Here the CDR3 DNA reads TGTGCCAGCAGCCAGAAAATAACAGGAATGGTGAGAACTGAAGCTTTCTTT. Complete variable domain (other parts from reference TRBV5-6 and TRBJ1-1): DAGVTQSPTHLIKTRGQQVTLRCSPKSGHDTVSWYQQALGQGPQFIFQYYEEEERQRGNFPDRFSGHQFPNYSSELNVNALLLGDSALYLCASSQKITGMVRTEAFFGQGTRLTVV.

This clonotype has ten or more counts. The CDR3 sequence: CSARDSRGVKSSPLHF. CDR3 DNA sequence: TGCAGTGCTAGAGATTCGAGGGGAGTTAAGAGTTCACCCCTCCACTTT. The V gene is TRBV20-1, the J gene TRBJ1-6; D is perhaps TRBD1 (5 bases). From germline, CDR1 is DFQATT and CDR2 SNEGSKA (reference sequence). This CDR3 has 16 residues. V shed 0 bases and J shed 9 bases, with 18 bases lying between them.